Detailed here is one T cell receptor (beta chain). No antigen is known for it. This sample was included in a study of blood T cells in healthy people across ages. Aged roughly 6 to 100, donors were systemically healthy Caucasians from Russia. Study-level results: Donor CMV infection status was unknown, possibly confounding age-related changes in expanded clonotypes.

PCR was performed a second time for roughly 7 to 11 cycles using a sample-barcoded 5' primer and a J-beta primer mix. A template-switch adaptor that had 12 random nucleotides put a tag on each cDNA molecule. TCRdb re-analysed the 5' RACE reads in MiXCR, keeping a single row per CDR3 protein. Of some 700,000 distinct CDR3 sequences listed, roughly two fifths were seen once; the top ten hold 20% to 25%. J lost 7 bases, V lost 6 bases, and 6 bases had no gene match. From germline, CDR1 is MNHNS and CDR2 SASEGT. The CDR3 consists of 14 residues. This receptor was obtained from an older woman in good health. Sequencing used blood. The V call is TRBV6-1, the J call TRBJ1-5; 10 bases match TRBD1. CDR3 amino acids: CASSGQGVGQPQHF. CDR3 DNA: TGTGCCAGCAGCGGACAGGGGGTCGGACAGCCCCAGCATTTT.